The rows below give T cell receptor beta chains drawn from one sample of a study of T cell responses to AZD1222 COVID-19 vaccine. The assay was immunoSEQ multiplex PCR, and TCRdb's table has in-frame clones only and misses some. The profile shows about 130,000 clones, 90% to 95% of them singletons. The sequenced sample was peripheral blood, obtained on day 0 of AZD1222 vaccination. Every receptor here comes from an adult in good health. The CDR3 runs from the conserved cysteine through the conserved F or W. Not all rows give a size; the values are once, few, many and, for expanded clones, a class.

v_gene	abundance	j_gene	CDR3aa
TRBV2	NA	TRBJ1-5	CASSELAAHSNQPQHF
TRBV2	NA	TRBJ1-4	CASKDTFNEKLFF
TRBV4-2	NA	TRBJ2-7	CASSPRDRGSYEQYF
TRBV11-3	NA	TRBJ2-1	CASSLETSGASGEQFF
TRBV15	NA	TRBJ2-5	CATSVPWETQYF
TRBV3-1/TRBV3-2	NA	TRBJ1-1	CASSQDDSNTEAFF
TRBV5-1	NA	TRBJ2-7	CASSEQGTSGEQYF
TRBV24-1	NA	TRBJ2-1	CATSTPGLASEQFF
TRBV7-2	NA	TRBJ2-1	CASSPSAGLNNEQFF
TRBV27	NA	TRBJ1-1	CASSLGRNVFF
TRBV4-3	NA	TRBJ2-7	CASSQGLAGGISYEQYF
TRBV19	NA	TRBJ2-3	CASSRIGGVLAAGFF
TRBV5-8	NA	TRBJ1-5	CASNGGDVENQPQHF
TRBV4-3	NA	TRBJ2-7	CASSQGKDGSYEQYF
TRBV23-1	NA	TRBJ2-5	CASSQSSLPQETQYF
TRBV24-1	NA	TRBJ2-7	CATSDPDRAHEQYF
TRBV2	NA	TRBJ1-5	CASSSDRGNQPQHF
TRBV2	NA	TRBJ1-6	CASSRDKEYSPLHF
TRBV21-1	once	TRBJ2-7	CASSKLKGADRELYEQYF
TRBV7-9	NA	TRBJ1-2	CASSLALGPDRGYTF
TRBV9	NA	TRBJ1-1	CASSVLAGHTEAFF
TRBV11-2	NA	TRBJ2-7	CASTQTLAPHYEQYF
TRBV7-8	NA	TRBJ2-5	CASSPLSGQETQYF
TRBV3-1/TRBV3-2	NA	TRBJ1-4	CASSNGGLGEKLFF
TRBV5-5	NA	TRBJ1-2	CASSLDHYGYTF
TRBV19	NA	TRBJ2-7	CASSIVGNEQYF
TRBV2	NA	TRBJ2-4	CASSPDLIAKNIQYF
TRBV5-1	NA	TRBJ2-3	CASSEVLDTQYF
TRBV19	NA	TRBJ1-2	CASSISTNYGYTF
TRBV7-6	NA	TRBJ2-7	CASSPGLAGAYEQYF
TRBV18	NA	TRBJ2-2	CASSPAGHTGELFF
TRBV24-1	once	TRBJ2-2	CATSDLGGELFF
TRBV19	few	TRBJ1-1	CASSRHSTGMNTEAFF
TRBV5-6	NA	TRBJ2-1	CASSWATGASYNEQFF
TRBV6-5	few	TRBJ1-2	CASSRGYGYTF
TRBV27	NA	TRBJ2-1	CATTPGRGEPSSYNEQFF
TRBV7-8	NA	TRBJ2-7	CASSSTHGQVSYEQYF
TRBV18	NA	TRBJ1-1	CASSPTRVSTEAFF
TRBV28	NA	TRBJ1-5	CASTLRGRGNQPQHF
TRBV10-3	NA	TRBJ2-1	CAISGLAGGYNNEQFF
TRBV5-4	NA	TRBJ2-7	CASSFMDTYEQYF
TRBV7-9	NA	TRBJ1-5	CASSLGGGNQPQHF
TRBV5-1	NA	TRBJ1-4	CASSSTGGNEKLFF
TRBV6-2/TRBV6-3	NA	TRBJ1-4	CASSYARAEGKLFF
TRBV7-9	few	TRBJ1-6	CASSWGGQGQSPLHF
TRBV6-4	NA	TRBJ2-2	CASRGTDGLSLNTGELFF
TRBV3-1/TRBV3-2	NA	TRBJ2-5	CASSRDLAGGQETQYF
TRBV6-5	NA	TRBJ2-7	CASSYSRGDISYEQYF